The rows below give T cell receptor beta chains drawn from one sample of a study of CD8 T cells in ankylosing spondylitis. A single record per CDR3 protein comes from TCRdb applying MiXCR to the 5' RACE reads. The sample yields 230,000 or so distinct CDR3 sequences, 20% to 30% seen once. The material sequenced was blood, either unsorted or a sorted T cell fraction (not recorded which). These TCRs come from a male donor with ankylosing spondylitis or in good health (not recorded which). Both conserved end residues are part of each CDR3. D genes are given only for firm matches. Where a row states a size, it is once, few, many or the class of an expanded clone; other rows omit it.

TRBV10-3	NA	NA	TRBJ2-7	CAISETLVEQYF	TGTGCCATCAGTGAGACCCTAGTTGAGCAGTACTTC
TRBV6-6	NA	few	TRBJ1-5	CASSSDSFPQHF	TGTGCCAGCAGTTCGGACTCCTTTCCCCAGCATTTT
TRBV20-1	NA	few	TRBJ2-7	CSARGDSGGSYEQYF	TGCAGTGCTAGGGGGGACTCCGGGGGCTCCTACGAGCAGTACTTC
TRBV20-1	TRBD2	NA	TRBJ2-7	CSALNAGWGGSYEQYF	TGCAGTGCTCTAAATGCGGGGTGGGGAGGGTCCTACGAGCAGTACTTC
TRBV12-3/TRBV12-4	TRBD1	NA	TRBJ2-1	CASKTGTGGNEQFF	TGTGCCAGCAAAACCGGGACAGGGGGGAATGAGCAGTTCTTC
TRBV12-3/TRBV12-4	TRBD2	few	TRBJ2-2	CASNLAANTGELFF	TGTGCCAGCAATCTAGCGGCGAACACCGGGGAGCTGTTTTTT
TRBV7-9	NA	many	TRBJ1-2	CASSLASGNYGYTF	TGTGCCAGCAGCTTAGCTTCAGGGAACTATGGCTACACCTTC
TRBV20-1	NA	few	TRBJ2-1	CSASRPPTSQFF	TGCAGTGCTAGTCGTCCCCCGACTAGTCAGTTCTTC
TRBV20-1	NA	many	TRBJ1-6	CSARPWVNVESPLHF	TGCAGTGCTAGACCTTGGGTTAACGTGGAATCACCCCTCCACTTT
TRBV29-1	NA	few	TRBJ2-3	CSVESAKMGATDTQYF	TGCAGCGTTGAATCTGCCAAGATGGGAGCCACAGATACGCAGTATTTT
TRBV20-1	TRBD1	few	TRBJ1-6	CSARGQGYSPLHF	TGCAGTGCTAGAGGACAGGGCTATTCACCCCTCCACTTT
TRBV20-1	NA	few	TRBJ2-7	CSAMDGWAYEQYF	TGCAGTGCTATGGACGGTTGGGCCTACGAGCAGTACTTC
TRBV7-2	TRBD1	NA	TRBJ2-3	CASSSQGKETQYF	TGTGCCAGCAGCTCACAGGGGAAGGAAACGCAGTATTTT
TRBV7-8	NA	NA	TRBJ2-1	CASSLGGDRVYNEQFF	TGTGCCAGCAGCCTGGGGGGCGACAGGGTCTACAATGAGCAGTTCTTC
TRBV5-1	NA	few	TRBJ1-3	CASSWGTNSGNTIYF	TGCGCCAGCAGCTGGGGGACAAACTCTGGAAACACCATATATTTT
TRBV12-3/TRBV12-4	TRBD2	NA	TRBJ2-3	CASQMAGGEGDTQYF	TGTGCCAGCCAGATGGCGGGGGGGGAGGGAGATACGCAGTATTTT
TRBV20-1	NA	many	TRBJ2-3	CSARDLRLDRSDTQYF	TGCAGTGCTAGGGACCTTAGACTAGACAGGTCAGATACGCAGTATTTT
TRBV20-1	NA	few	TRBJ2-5	CSARDSNEQETQYF	TGCAGTGCTAGAGATTCTAACGAGCAAGAGACCCAGTACTTC
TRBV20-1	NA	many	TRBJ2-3	CSASRGDTQYF	TGCAGTGCTAGCCGCGGAGATACGCAGTATTTT
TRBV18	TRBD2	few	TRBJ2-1	CASSPIFLASGSSSYNEQFF	TGTGCCAGCTCACCAATATTCTTGGCTAGCGGGTCGAGCTCCTACAATGAGCAGTTCTTC
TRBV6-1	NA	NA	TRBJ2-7	CASRSLGRGYEQYF	TGTGCCAGCAGAAGTTTGGGCAGGGGCTACGAGCAGTACTTC
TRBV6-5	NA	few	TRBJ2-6	CASSYTKSSGANVLTF	TGTGCCAGCAGTTACACCAAGAGCTCTGGGGCCAACGTCCTGACTTTC
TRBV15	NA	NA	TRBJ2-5	CATSRDSPRRETQYF	TGTGCCACCAGCAGAGATTCTCCCAGGCGAGAGACCCAGTACTTC
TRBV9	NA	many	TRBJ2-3	CASSVVGHIDTQYF	TGTGCCAGCAGCGTAGTTGGGCATATAGATACGCAGTATTTT
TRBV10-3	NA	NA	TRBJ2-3	CAIRRGDTDTQYF	TGTGCCATACGTCGGGGAGACACAGATACGCAGTATTTT
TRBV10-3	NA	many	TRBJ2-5	CAISESPETQYF	TGTGCCATCAGTGAAAGTCCGGAGACCCAGTACTTC
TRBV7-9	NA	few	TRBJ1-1	CASSLDALNTEAFF	TGTGCCAGCAGCTTAGATGCGCTGAACACTGAAGCTTTCTTT